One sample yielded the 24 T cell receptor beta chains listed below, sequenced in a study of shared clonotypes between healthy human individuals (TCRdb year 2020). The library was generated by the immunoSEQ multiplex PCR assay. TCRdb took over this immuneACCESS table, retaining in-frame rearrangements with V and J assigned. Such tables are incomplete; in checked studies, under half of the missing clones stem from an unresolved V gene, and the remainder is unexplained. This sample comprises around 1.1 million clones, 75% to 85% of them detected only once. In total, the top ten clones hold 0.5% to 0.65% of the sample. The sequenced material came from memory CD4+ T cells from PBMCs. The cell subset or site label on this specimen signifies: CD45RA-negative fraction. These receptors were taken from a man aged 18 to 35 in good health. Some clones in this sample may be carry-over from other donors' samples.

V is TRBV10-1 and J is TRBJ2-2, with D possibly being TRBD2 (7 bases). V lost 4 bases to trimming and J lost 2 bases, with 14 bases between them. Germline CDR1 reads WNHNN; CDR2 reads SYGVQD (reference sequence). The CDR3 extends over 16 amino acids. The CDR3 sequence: CASSVFRGANTGELFF. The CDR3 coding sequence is TGCGCCAGCAGTGTTTTTCGGGGGGCTAACACCGGGGAGCTGTTTTTT.

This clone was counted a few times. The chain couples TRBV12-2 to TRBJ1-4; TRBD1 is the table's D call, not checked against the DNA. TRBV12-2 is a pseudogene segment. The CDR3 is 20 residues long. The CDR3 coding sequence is TGTGCAAGTCGCAGGTGCGTGGGACATTCCCAAGAACGGACTAATGAAAAACTGTTTTTT. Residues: CASRRCVGHSQERTNEKLFF.

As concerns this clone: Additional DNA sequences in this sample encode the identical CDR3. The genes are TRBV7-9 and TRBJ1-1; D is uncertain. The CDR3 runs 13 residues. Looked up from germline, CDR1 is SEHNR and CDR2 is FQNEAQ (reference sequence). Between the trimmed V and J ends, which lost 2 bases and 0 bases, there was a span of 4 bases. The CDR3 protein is CASSLQVNTEAFF. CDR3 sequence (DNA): TGTGCCAGCAGCTTACAGGTGAACACTGAAGCTTTCTTT.

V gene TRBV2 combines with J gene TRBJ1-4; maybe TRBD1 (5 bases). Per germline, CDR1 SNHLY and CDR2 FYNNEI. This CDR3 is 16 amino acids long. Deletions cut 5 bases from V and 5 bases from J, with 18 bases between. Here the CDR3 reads CASSLGGAGENEKLFF. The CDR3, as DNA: TGTGCCAGCAGTCTCGGCGGGGCAGGTGAAAATGAAAAACTGTTTTTT.

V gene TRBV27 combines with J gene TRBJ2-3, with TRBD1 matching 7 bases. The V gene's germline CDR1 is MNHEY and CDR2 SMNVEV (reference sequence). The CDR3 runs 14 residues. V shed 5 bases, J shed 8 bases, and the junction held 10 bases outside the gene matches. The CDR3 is CASSPRGWAGTQYF. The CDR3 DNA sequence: TGTGCCAGCAGTCCCAGGGGGTGGGCAGGTACGCAGTATTTT.

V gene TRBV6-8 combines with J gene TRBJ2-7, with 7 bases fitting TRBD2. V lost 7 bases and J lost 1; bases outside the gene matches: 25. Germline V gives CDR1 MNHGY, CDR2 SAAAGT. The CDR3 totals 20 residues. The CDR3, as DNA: TGTGCCAGCACCGACGGGTGGGCTAGCGGATCCCTTTACCGATCCTACGAGCAGTACTTC. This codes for CASTDGWASGSLYRSYEQYF.

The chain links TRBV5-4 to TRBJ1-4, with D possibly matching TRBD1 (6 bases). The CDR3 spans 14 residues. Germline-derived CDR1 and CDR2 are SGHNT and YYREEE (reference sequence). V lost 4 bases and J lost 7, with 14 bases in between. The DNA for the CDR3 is TGTGCCAGCAGCCCCGAGGGCAGGGGTGAAAAACTGTTTTTT. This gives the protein CASSPEGRGEKLFF.

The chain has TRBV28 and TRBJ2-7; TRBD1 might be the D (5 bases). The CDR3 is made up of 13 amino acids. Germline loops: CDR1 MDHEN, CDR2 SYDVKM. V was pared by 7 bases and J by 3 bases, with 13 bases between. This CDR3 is CASTTLDSYEQYF. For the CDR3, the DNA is TGTGCCAGCACCACCCTAGACAGCTACGAGCAGTACTTC.

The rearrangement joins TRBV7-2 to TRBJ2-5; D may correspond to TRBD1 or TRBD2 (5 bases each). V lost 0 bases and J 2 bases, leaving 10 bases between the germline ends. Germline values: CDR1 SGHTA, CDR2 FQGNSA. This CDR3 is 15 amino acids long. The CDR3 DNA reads TGTGCCAGCAGCTTAGCTTCCGGGACGCAAGAGACCCAGTACTTC. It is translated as CASSLASGTQETQYF.

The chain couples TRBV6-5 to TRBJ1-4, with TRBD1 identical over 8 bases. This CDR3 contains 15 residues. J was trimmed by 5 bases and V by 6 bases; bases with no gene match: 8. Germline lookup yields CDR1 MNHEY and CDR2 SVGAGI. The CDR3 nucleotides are TGTGCCAGCAGCTCCACCTGGGACAGGAATGAAAAACTGTTTTTT. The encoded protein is CASSSTWDRNEKLFF.

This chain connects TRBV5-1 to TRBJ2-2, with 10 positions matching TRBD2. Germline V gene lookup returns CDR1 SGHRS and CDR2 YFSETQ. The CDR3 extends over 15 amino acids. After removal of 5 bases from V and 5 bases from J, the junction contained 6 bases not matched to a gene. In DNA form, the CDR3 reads TGCGCCAGCAGATTTAGCGGGAGGCAGACCGGGGAGCTGTTTTTT. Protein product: CASRFSGRQTGELFF.

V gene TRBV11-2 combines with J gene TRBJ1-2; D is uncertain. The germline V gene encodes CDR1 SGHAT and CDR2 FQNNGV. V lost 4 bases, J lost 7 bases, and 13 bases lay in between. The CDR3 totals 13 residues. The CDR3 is CASSSHEVGGYTF. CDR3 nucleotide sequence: TGTGCCAGCAGCTCCCACGAAGTAGGTGGCTACACCTTC.

As DNA, the CDR3 is TGTGCCAGCAGCCCGGGACTAGCGGGAGGGCGGGATACGCAGTATTTT. Amino acid sequence: CASSPGLAGGRDTQYF. This chain links TRBV7-3 with TRBJ2-3, with 16 positions matching TRBD2. Per the germline V gene, CDR1 is SGHTA and CDR2 is FQGTGA. The CDR3 totals 16 residues. Trimming took 5 bases from V and 6 from J; bases not matched to a gene: 5.

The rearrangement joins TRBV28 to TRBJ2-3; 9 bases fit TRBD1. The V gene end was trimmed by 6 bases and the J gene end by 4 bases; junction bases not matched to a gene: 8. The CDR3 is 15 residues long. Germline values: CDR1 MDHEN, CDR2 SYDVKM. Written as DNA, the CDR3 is TGTGCCAGCAGGCCAACAGGGGGCACGGCAGATACGCAGTATTTT. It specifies CASRPTGGTADTQYF.

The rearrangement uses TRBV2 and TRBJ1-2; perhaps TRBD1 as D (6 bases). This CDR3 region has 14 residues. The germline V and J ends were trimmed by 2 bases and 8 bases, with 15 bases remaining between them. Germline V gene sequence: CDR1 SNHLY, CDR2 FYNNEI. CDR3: CASSETPGAQGYTF. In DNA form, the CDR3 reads TGTGCCAGCAGTGAAACCCCAGGGGCGCAGGGCTACACCTTC.

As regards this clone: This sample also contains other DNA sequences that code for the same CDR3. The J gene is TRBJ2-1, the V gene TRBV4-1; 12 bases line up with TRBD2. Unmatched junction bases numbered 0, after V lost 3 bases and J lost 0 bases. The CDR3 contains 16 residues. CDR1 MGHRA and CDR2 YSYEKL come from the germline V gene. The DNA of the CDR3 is TGCGCCAGCAGCCAGACTAGCGGGAGCTCCTACAATGAGCAGTTCTTC. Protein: CASSQTSGSSYNEQFF.

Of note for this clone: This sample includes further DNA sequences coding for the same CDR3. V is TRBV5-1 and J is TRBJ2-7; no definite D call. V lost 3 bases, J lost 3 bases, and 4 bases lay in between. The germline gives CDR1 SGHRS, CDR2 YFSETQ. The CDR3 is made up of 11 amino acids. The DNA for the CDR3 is TGCGCCAGCAGCTCCCACTACGAGCAGTACTTC. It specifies CASSSHYEQYF. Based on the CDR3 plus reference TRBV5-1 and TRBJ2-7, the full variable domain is KAGVTQTPRYLIKTRGQQVTLSCSPISGHRSVSWYQQTPGQGLQFLFEYFSETQRNKGNFPGRFSGRQFSNSRSEMNVSTLELGDSALYLCASSSHYEQYFGPGTRLTVT.

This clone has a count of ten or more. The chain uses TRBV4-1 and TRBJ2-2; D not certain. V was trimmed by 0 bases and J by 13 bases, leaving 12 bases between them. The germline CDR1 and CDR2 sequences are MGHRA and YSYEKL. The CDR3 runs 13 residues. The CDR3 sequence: CASSQENRERLFF. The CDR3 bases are TGCGCCAGCAGCCAAGAAAACAGAGAAAGGCTGTTTTTT.

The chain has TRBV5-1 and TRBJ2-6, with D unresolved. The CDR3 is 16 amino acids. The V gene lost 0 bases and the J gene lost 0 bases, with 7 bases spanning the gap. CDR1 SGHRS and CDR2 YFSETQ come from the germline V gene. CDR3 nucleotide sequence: TGCGCCAGCAGCTTGGCCACTTCCTCTGGGGCCAACGTCCTGACTTTC. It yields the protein CASSLATSSGANVLTF. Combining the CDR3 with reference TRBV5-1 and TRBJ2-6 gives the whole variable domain KAGVTQTPRYLIKTRGQQVTLSCSPISGHRSVSWYQQTPGQGLQFLFEYFSETQRNKGNFPGRFSGRQFSNSRSEMNVSTLELGDSALYLCASSLATSSGANVLTFGAGSRLTVL.

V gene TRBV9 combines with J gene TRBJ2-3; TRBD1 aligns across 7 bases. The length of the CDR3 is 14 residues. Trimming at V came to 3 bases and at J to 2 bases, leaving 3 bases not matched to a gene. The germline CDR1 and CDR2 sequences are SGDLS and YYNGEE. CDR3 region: CASSADRSTDTQYF. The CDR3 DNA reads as TGTGCCAGCAGCGCGGACAGGTCCACAGATACGCAGTATTTT.

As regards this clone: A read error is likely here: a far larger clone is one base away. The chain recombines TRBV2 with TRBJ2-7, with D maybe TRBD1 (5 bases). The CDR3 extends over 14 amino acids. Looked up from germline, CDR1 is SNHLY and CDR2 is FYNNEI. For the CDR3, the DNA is TGTGCCGGCAGTGAGCAGGGAACTGGAGACGAGCAGTACTTC. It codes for CAGSEQGTGDEQYF.

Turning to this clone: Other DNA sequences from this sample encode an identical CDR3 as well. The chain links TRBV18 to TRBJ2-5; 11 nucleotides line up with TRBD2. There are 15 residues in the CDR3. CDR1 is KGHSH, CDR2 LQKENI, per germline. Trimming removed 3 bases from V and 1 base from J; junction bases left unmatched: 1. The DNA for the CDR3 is TGTGCCAGCTCACCGCTAGCGGGAGGCCAAGAGACCCAGTACTTC. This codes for CASSPLAGGQETQYF.

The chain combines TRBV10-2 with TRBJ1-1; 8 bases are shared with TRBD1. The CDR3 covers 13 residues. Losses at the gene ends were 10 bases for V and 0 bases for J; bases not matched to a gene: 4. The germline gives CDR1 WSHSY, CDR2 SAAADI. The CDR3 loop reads CATGQGLNTEAFF. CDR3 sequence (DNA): TGCGCCACCGGACAGGGCCTGAACACTGAAGCTTTCTTT.

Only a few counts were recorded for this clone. This CDR3 reads CAWTDRGKGDTQYF. DNA for the CDR3: TGTGCCTGGACGGACCGTGGAAAGGGGGATACGCAGTATTTT. The rearrangement joins TRBV30 to TRBJ2-3, with D possibly TRBD1 on 5 matching bases. The V end was cut by 4 bases, the J end by 6 bases, with 17 bases between. CDR1 is GTSNPN, CDR2 SVGIG, per germline (reference sequence). This CDR3 region has 14 residues.